The 31 T cell receptor beta chains listed next were all sequenced from one sample in a study of T cell responses to AZD1222 COVID-19 vaccine. Method: immunoSEQ multiplex PCR; TCRdb's copy keeps in-frame clones and lacks some. This sample has fewer than 150,000 clones, with about nine tenths found just once. This specimen consisted of peripheral blood, obtained on day 0 of AZD1222 vaccination. These receptors all come from an adult in good health.

The chain links TRBV7-6 to TRBJ2-7, with 9 bases lining up with TRBD2. Germline V gene data show CDR1 as SGHVS and CDR2 as FNYEAQ. The CDR3 has 14 residues. The ends lost 5 bases at V and 2 bases at J; junction bases unmatched: 4. The CDR3 nucleotides are TGTGCCAGCAGCATATTAGCGGGGGCCTACGAGCAGTACTTC. Protein sequence: CASSILAGAYEQYF. Based on the CDR3 plus reference TRBV7-6 and TRBJ2-7, the full variable domain is GAGVSQSPRYKVTKRGQDVALRCDPISGHVSLYWYRQALGQGPEFLTYFNYEAQQDKSGLPNDRFSAERPEGSISTLTIQRTEQRDSAMYRCASSILAGAYEQYFGPGTRLTVT.

This chain joins TRBV5-1 and TRBJ1-4, with D possibly TRBD1 on 5 matching bases. CDR3 size: 15 residues. Per germline, CDR1 SGHRS and CDR2 YFSETQ. Between the trimmed V and J ends, which lost 0 bases and 8 bases, there was a span of 14 bases. The CDR3 here is CASSLERGFGEKLFF. CDR3 bases: TGCGCCAGCAGCTTGGAACGGGGGTTCGGAGAAAAACTGTTTTTT.

This clone was counted once. V gene TRBV7-2 combines with J gene TRBJ2-2; the D call may be TRBD1 or TRBD2 (5 bases each). The CDR3 extends over 16 amino acids. The germline gives CDR1 SGHTA, CDR2 FQGNSA. V was pared by 2 bases and J by 0 bases, with 10 bases between. The CDR3 loop is CASSLRGSTNTGELFF. The CDR3 DNA reads TGTGCCAGCAGCTTACGGGGCAGTACGAACACCGGGGAGCTGTTTTTT.

The chain is built from TRBV6-4 and TRBJ1-2; 10 bases match TRBD1. The germline gives CDR1 MRHNA, CDR2 SNTAGT. CDR3 size: 15 residues. J gave up 4 bases and V 6 bases, and 8 bases lay outside the gene matches. CDR3 in amino acids: CASRPDRGLGYGYTF. The CDR3 DNA follows: TGTGCCAGCAGGCCCGACAGGGGGCTTGGCTATGGCTACACCTTC.

The chain links TRBV24-1 to TRBJ1-2, with 10 bases fitting TRBD1. Germline loops: CDR1 KGHDR, CDR2 SFDVKD. The CDR3 is 14 amino acids. Trimming at V came to 2 bases and at J to 9 bases, leaving 5 bases not matched to a gene. The CDR3 sequence: CATSDSGQGGSYTF. CDR3 nucleotides: TGTGCCACCAGTGATTCCGGACAGGGGGGTAGCTACACCTTC.

V usage is TRBV11-2 and J usage is TRBJ2-1, with no clear D. The V end was cut by 5 bases, the J end by 5 bases, with 7 bases between. This CDR3 is 12 amino acids long. Germline CDR1 SGHAT, CDR2 FQNNGV. Here the CDR3 DNA reads TGTGCCAGCAGCCAGGTGGACAATGAGCAGTTCTTC. This sequence encodes CASSQVDNEQFF.

The chain is built from TRBV5-1 and TRBJ2-2; D not resolved. Germline V CDR1 and CDR2: SGHRS, YFSETQ. Trimming cost V 6 bases and J 1 base, with 10 bases left between them. The CDR3 has 14 residues. The CDR3 sequence: CASNDRQNTGELFF. CDR3 sequence (DNA): TGCGCCAGCAACGATCGACAGAACACCGGGGAGCTGTTTTTT.

The V call is TRBV30, the J call TRBJ1-5, with D possibly being TRBD1 (6 bases). There are 14 residues in the CDR3. The V gene lost 0 bases and the J gene lost 6 bases, with 12 bases spanning the gap. Germline V CDR1 and CDR2: GTSNPN, SVGIG (reference sequence). The CDR3 DNA follows: TGTGCCTGGAGTGTCGCACAGGGAATTCAGCCCCAGCATTTT. Protein: CAWSVAQGIQPQHF.

This chain joins TRBV5-4 and TRBJ2-7; 8 nucleotides match TRBD2. The germline gives CDR1 SGHNT, CDR2 YYREEE (reference sequence). V shed 2 bases and J 4 bases; nucleotides not matched to a gene: 5. The CDR3 sequence is 14 residues long. The CDR3 loop reads CASSFTGGGYEQYF. The CDR3 nucleotides read TGTGCCAGCAGCTTTACAGGCGGGGGGTACGAGCAGTACTTC.

The rearrangement uses TRBV5-1 and TRBJ2-3; a weak D match, TRBD1 (6 bases). The CDR3 is 15 residues long. Trimming removed 2 bases at V and 3 bases at J, with 13 bases between. CDR1 and CDR2 from the germline V gene are SGHRS and YFSETQ. The CDR3 DNA is TGCGCCAGCAGCTTATACAGGGCTGGGACAGATACGCAGTATTTT. Translating it yields CASSLYRAGTDTQYF. The variable domain in full, completed from reference TRBV5-1 and TRBJ2-3, reads KAGVTQTPRYLIKTRGQQVTLSCSPISGHRSVSWYQQTPGQGLQFLFEYFSETQRNKGNFPGRFSGRQFSNSRSEMNVSTLELGDSALYLCASSLYRAGTDTQYFGPGTRLTVL.

The V call is TRBV3-1 (or the pseudogene TRBV3-2), the J call TRBJ2-3; 8 nucleotides line up with TRBD1. This CDR3 spans 15 amino acids. Germline trimming cut 3 bases from V and 2 bases from J; bases unmatched to any gene: 4. The germline V gene encodes CDR1 LGHDT and CDR2 YNNKEL (reference sequence). This CDR3 is CASSHRQGTTDTQYF. In nucleotides, the CDR3 is TGTGCCAGCAGCCACCGACAGGGGACCACAGATACGCAGTATTTT.

J is TRBJ2-2 and V is TRBV10-3, with 8 bases lining up with TRBD1. Germline V gene data show CDR1 as ENHRY and CDR2 as SYGVKD. This CDR3 is built from 13 residues. Germline trimming cut 10 bases from V and 7 bases from J; bases unmatched to any gene: 8. In nucleotides, the CDR3 is TGTGCCACCAACGACAGGGGTGTCGGGGAGCTGTTTTTT. Translating it yields CATNDRGVGELFF.

The chain recombines TRBV3-1 (or the pseudogene TRBV3-2) with TRBJ2-5; 11 bases fit TRBD1. This CDR3 spans 18 amino acids. The V gene's germline CDR1 is LGHDT and CDR2 YNNKEL (reference sequence). V dropped 4 bases and J dropped 1; count of bases not matched to a gene: 11. The CDR3 loop reads CASSPSPGTGGLQETQYF. For the CDR3, the DNA is TGTGCCAGCAGCCCCTCCCCCGGGACAGGGGGGCTCCAAGAGACCCAGTACTTC.

About this clone itself: Relative to the germline gene, one junction end is altered; a read error may explain this. The V and J genes are TRBV7-7 and TRBJ1-2; 9 nucleotides align to TRBD1. There are 16 residues in the CDR3. CDR1 is SSHAT and CDR2 is FNYEAQ in the germline V gene (reference sequence). CDR3 coding DNA: TGTGCTAGCAGCACGCTAGGACAGGGGTTTAACTATGGCTACACCTTC. This encodes CASSTLGQGFNYGYTF.

The CDR3 region is CASSYKDRLEKLFF. CDR3 nucleotide sequence: TGTGCCAGCAGTTACAAGGACAGATTAGAAAAACTGTTTTTT. V is TRBV6-5 and J is TRBJ1-4; D is perhaps TRBD1 (6 bases). The CDR3 runs 14 residues. Germline loops: CDR1 MNHEY, CDR2 SVGAGI. V lost 2 bases and J 8 bases, leaving 12 bases between the germline ends.

The CDR3 protein is CASSIIGLGYNEQFF. The CDR3 DNA is TGTGCCAGTAGTATTATTGGCCTGGGATACAATGAGCAGTTCTTC. The chain is built from TRBV19 and TRBJ2-1, with unresolved D. V was cut by 3 bases and J by 4 bases, with 13 bases left in between. CDR3 length: 15 residues. Germline CDR1 is LNHDA and CDR2 is SQIVND (reference sequence).

V gene TRBV27 combines with J gene TRBJ2-3; no clear D. Germline CDR1 MNHEY, CDR2 SMNVEV (reference sequence). The CDR3 contains 16 residues. V was cut by 5 bases and J by 0 bases, with 15 bases left in between. The CDR3 DNA is TGTGCCAGCAGTCCGGGCCCCCGGGTAAGCACAGATACGCAGTATTTT. Residues: CASSPGPRVSTDTQYF.

The V and J genes are TRBV7-9 and TRBJ1-5; D is unclear. CDR1 is SEHNR and CDR2 is FQNEAQ in the germline V gene (reference sequence). This CDR3 is 16 amino acids long. Trimming left V 1 base short and J 1 base short, with 11 bases between. DNA for the CDR3: TGTGCCAGCAGCTTAGAAAATGGCCCGAGCAATCAGCCCCAGCATTTT. Translated: CASSLENGPSNQPQHF. Drawing the rest from reference TRBV7-9 and TRBJ1-5, the complete variable domain is DTGVSQNPRHKITKRGQNVTFRCDPISEHNRLYWYRQTLGQGPEFLTYFQNEAQLEKSRLLSDRFSAERPKGSFSTLEIQRTEQGDSAMYLCASSLENGPSNQPQHFGDGTRLSIL.

This sequence joins TRBV29-1 and TRBJ1-2, with 9 bases lining up with TRBD1. The junction had 7 bases not matched to a gene; V was cut back by 4 bases and J by 1 base. The CDR3 contains 15 residues. CDR1 and CDR2 (germline): SQVTM, ANQGSEA. In DNA form, the CDR3 reads TGCAGCGTTGGAGGGACAGGGAACGATAACTATGGCTACACCTTC. This translates into CSVGGTGNDNYGYTF.

The chain combines TRBV19 with TRBJ2-1, with TRBD1 matching over 9 bases. The CDR3 is made up of 14 amino acids. The germline V gene encodes CDR1 LNHDA and CDR2 SQIVND (reference sequence). Trimming took 6 bases from V and 7 from J; bases not matched to a gene: 7. The CDR3 coding sequence is TGTGCCAGTAGGATGGGACAGGGAAGGAATGAGCAGTTCTTC. Its protein product is CASRMGQGRNEQFF.

V usage is TRBV9 and J usage is TRBJ2-2; maybe TRBD2 (5 bases). Germline values: CDR1 SGDLS, CDR2 YYNGEE. CDR3 length equals 15 residues. The V and J ends lost 4 bases and 6 bases respectively, with 16 bases between them. This CDR3 reads CASSPGGSESGELFF. CDR3 DNA: TGTGCCAGCAGCCCCGGAGGATCTGAATCCGGGGAGCTGTTTTTT. The full variable domain, its missing parts supplied by reference TRBV9 and TRBJ2-2, is DSGVTQTPKHLITATGQRVTLRCSPRSGDLSVYWYQQSLDQGLQFLIQYYNGEERAKGNILERFSAQQFPDLHSELNLSSLELGDSALYFCASSPGGSESGELFFGEGSRLTVL.

The J gene is TRBJ2-7, the V gene TRBV5-5; D call uncertain. In germline, CDR1 is SGHKS, CDR2 YYEKEE (reference sequence). The CDR3 contains 15 residues. Trimming pared 0 bases from V and 2 bases from J, leaving 12 bases between. The CDR3 loop reads CASSLVQAPTYEQYF. Here the CDR3 DNA reads TGTGCCAGCAGCTTGGTGCAGGCACCTACCTACGAGCAGTACTTC.

This chain joins TRBV6-5 and TRBJ1-2, with a weak D call TRBD1 (6 bases). Germline V gives CDR1 MNHEY, CDR2 SVGAGI. Trimming pared 3 bases from V and 6 bases from J, leaving 11 bases between. The CDR3 is made up of 13 amino acids. This chain's CDR3 is CASSYTGTDGYTF. In nucleotides, the CDR3 is TGTGCCAGCAGTTATACAGGGACGGATGGCTACACCTTC.

This clone was observed a single time. The chain recombines TRBV5-4 with TRBJ2-7, with a weak D call TRBD2 (5 bases). Per germline, CDR1 SGHNT and CDR2 YYREEE (reference sequence). The ends were cut back, 3 bases at V and 1 base at J, with 11 bases in the middle. The CDR3 has 14 amino acids. CDR3: CASSSDGGSYEQYF. The CDR3 coding sequence is TGTGCCAGCAGCTCTGACGGAGGATCCTACGAGCAGTACTTC. The full variable domain, its missing parts supplied by reference TRBV5-4 and TRBJ2-7, is ETGVTQSPTHLIKTRGQQVTLRCSSQSGHNTVSWYQQALGQGPQFIFQYYREEENGRGNFPPRFSGLQFPNYSSELNVNALELDDSALYLCASSSDGGSYEQYFGPGTRLTVT.

CDR3 sequence: CASSVGRLAPLHF. CDR3 DNA sequence: TGTGCCAGCAGCGTAGGCAGGCTCGCACCCCTCCACTTT. V gene TRBV9 combines with J gene TRBJ1-6; no definite D call. The CDR3 is 13 residues long. V was clipped by 0 bases and J by 11 bases, with 9 bases between them. Germline V gives CDR1 SGDLS, CDR2 YYNGEE.

This chain connects TRBV19 to TRBJ1-1; no clear D. Between the trimmed V and J ends, which lost 3 bases and 2 bases, there was a span of 19 bases. The CDR3 extends over 17 amino acids. The germline V gene has CDR1 LNHDA and CDR2 SQIVND (reference sequence). The CDR3 region is CASSIRMGRRTNTEAFF. CDR3 DNA: TGTGCCAGTAGTATTCGTATGGGCAGGAGGACCAACACTGAAGCTTTCTTT.

This rearrangement joins TRBV19 to TRBJ1-3; D remains unclear. CDR1 LNHDA and CDR2 SQIVND come from the germline V gene (reference sequence). The V end was cut by 3 bases, the J end by 0 bases, with 0 bases between. The CDR3 has 12 residues. CDR3 DNA: TGTGCCAGTAGTATCTCTGGAAACACCATATATTTT. Translation gives CASSISGNTIYF.

This clone is a singleton in its sample. V and J are TRBV5-1 and TRBJ1-1; D might be TRBD1 (5 bases). This CDR3 is 16 amino acids long. The V gene's germline CDR1 is SGHRS and CDR2 YFSETQ. V was pared by 0 bases and J by 5 bases, with 17 bases between. The CDR3 sequence is CASSLAVYGGGTEAFF. The CDR3 nucleotides read TGCGCCAGCAGCTTGGCGGTGTATGGTGGGGGAACTGAAGCTTTCTTT. Drawing the rest from reference TRBV5-1 and TRBJ1-1, the complete variable domain is KAGVTQTPRYLIKTRGQQVTLSCSPISGHRSVSWYQQTPGQGLQFLFEYFSETQRNKGNFPGRFSGRQFSNSRSEMNVSTLELGDSALYLCASSLAVYGGGTEAFFGQGTRLTVV.

The sample holds a few counts of this clone. This chain joins TRBV7-6 and TRBJ2-5; D gene unclear. Germline loops: CDR1 SGHVS, CDR2 FNYEAQ. Trimming removed 2 bases at V and 0 bases at J, with 10 bases between. CDR3 length: 15 amino acids. Here the CDR3 DNA reads TGTGCCAGCAGCTTAACCACCTGGGACCAAGAGACCCAGTACTTC. Translating it yields CASSLTTWDQETQYF.

This clone was found once. The rearrangement joins TRBV16 to TRBJ1-1, with a tentative D call TRBD1 (5 bases). V shed 4 bases and J shed 1 base, with 13 bases lying between them. Germline CDR1 and CDR2: KGHSY and FQNENV. This CDR3 is built from 15 residues. The chain's CDR3 is CASSPTGPKNTEAFF. The CDR3 nucleotides are TGTGCCAGCAGCCCTACGGGACCCAAGAACACTGAAGCTTTCTTT.

This chain joins TRBV12-5 and TRBJ2-2; TRBD2 matches at 7 bases. After removal of 1 base from V and 0 bases from J, the junction contained 2 bases not matched to a gene. The length of the CDR3 is 16 residues. Germline assignment: CDR1 LGHNT and CDR2 FRNRAP. For the CDR3, the DNA is TGTGCTAGTGGTTTGGGGCTAGCGGCGAACACCGGGGAGCTGTTTTTT. Amino acids: CASGLGLAANTGELFF. The complete variable domain, with remaining parts taken from reference TRBV12-5 and TRBJ2-2, reads DARVTQTPRHKVTEMGQEVTMRCQPILGHNTVFWYRQTMMQGLELLAYFRNRAPLDDSGMPKDRFSAEMPDATLATLKIQPSEPRDSAVYFCASGLGLAANTGELFFGEGSRLTVL.